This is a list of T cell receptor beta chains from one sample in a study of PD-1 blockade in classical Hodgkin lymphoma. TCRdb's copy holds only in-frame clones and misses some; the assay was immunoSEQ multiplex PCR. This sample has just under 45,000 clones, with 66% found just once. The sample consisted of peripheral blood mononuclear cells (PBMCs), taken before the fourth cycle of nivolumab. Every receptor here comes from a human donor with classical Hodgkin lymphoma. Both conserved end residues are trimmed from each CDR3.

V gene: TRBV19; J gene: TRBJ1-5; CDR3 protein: ASKGQGNSNQPQH
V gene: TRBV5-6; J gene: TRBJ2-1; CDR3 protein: ASSGGGEQF
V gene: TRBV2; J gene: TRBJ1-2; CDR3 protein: ASFRDTDRGYT
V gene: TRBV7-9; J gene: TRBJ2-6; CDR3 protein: ASSLGRELSGANVLT
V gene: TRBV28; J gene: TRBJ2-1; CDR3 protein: ASAGGSTRGGSSRNEQF
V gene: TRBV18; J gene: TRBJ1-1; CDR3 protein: ASDGMAGARTEAF
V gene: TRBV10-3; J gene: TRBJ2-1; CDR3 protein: AITNSRGHEQF
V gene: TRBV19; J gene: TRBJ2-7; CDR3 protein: ASSSGHDYEQY
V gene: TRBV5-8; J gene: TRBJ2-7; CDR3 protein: ASSPYRGLGYEQY
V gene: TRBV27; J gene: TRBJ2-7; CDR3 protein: ASSPGQPYEQY
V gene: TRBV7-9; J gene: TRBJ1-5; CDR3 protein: ASSLDTGSNQPQH
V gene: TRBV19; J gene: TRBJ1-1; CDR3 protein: ASSIGSLWGGAF
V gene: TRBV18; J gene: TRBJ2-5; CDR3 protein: ASSPFLDGETQY
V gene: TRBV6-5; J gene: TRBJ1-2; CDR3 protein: ASSYLTGDYGYT
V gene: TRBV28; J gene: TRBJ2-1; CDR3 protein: ASSLPLGYNEQF
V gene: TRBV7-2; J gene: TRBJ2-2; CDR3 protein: ASSLLRTSASNTGELF
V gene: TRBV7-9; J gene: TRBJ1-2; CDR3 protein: ASSFPTGRVRGYT
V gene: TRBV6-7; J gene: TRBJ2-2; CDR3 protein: ARPITGELF
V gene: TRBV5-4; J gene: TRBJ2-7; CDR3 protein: AFQRRSSYEQY
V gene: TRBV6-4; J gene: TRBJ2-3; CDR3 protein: ASSGSAGGYTDTQY
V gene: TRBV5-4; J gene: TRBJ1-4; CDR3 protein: ASSPQGFNEKLF
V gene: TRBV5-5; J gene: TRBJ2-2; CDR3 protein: ASSSGQIYTGELF
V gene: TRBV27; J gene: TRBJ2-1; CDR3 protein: ASSLGDEQF
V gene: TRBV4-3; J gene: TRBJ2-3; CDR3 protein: ASSQGLAGGRGTDTQY
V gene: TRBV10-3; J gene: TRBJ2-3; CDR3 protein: AISEPLAGASTDTQY
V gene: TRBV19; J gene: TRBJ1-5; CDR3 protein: ASSIEINQPQH
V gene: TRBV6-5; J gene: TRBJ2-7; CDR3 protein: ASSYGNYEQY
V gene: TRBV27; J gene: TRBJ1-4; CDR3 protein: ASRMQSTANGEKLF
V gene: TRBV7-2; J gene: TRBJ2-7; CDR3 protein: ASSLALAIEQY
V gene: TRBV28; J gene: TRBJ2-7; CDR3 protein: ASSRQGARSGEQY
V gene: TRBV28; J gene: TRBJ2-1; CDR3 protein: ASSSNNEQF
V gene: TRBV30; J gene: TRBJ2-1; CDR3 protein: AWSGEGVEQF
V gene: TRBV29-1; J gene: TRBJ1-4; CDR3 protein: SVGGADEKLF
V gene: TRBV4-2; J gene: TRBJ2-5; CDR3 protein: ASSQFGPRGETQY
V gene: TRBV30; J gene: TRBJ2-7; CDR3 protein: AWRPGQYEQY
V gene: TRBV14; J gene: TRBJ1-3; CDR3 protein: ASSQDFGGRMVGNTIY
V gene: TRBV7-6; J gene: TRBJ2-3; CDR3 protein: ASSLLGRTGGSTDTQY
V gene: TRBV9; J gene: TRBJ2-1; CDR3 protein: ASSPWGARFHNEQF
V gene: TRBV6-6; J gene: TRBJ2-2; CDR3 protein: ASRPWKDRNTGELF
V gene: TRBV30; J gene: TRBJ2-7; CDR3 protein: AWSGPGQGGPYEQY
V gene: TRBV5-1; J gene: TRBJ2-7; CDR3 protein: ASSTGVVHEQY